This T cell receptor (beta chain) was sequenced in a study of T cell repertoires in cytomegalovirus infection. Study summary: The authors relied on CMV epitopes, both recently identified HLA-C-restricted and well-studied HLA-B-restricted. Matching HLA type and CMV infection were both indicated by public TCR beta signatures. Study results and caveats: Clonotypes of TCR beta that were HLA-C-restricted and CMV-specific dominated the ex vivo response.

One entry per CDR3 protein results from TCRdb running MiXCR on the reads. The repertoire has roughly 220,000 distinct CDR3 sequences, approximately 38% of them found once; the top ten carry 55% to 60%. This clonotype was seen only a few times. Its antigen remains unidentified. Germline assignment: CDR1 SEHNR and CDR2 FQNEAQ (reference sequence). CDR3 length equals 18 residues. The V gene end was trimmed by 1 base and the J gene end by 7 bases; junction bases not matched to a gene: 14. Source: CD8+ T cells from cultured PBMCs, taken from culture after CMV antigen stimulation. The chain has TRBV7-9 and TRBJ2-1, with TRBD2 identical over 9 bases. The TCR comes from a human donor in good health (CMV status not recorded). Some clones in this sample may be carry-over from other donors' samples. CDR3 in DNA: TGTGCCAGCAGCTTAGTCGGTCAGGTCCTAGCGGGGATGAATGAGCAGTTCTTC. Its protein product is CASSLVGQVLAGMNEQFF.